The sample holds many counts of the clone carrying this T cell receptor (beta chain). The entry originates in a study of molecular identifiers for immune sequencing clone quantification. The germline V gene has CDR1 MNHEY and CDR2 SVGAGI. The CDR3 is 18 amino acids. V shed 6 bases and J shed 3 bases, with 24 bases lying between them. TCRdb passed the PCR reads through MiXCR, listing each CDR3 protein once. The data hold 600,000 to 650,000 distinct CDR3 sequences, with 20% observed a single time. This rearrangement joins TRBV6-5 to TRBJ2-1; D is unclear. The sequence came from a human donor in good health. Some libraries in this study had Jurkat cell RNA spiked in. The sample was naive CD8+ T cells from blood, with Jurkat cell RNA spiked in. Regarding subset: FACS-sorted CD8+CD4-CCR7+CD45RA+ naive T cells. The CDR3 spells CASSPAPAPQRLYNEQFF. The CDR3 DNA reads as TGTGCCAGCAGCCCCGCCCCCGCTCCCCAAAGACTCTACAATGAGCAGTTCTTC.